These 23 T cell receptor beta chains came from one sample sequenced in a study of blood T cell repertoires in COVID-19. The data were produced by immunoSEQ multiplex PCR, yet TCRdb's version contains in-frame clones alone and is incomplete. The repertoire holds about 81,000 clones, with 85% to 90% as singletons. The sample comprised peripheral blood. These TCRs come from a woman at least 80 years old with acute or convalescent COVID-19.

The chain is built from TRBV4-1 and TRBJ2-6; TRBD1 might be the D (6 bases). Germline loops: CDR1 MGHRA, CDR2 YSYEKL. With 3 bases removed from V and 0 bases from J, the gap between germline ends came to 12 bases. The CDR3 runs to 17 residues. The CDR3 sequence is CASSHTGQFSGANVLTF. The CDR3 nucleotides read TGCGCCAGCAGCCATACGGGACAATTCTCTGGGGCCAACGTCCTGACTTTC.

J is TRBJ1-2 and V is TRBV14; D is perhaps TRBD1 (6 bases). From germline, CDR1 is SGHDN and CDR2 FVKESK. V lost 3 bases and J 4 bases, leaving 15 bases between the germline ends. The CDR3 spans 15 residues. The chain's CDR3 is CASSQLRQALYGYTF. As DNA, the CDR3 is TGTGCCAGCAGCCAGCTACGACAGGCCCTCTATGGCTACACCTTC.

The J gene is TRBJ2-3, the V gene TRBV10-3; unclear D gene. The CDR3 totals 14 residues. Germline assignment: CDR1 ENHRY and CDR2 SYGVKD. V was clipped by 5 bases and J by 2 bases, with 11 bases between them. CDR3 protein: CAISLEASTDTQYF. In nucleotides, the CDR3 is TGTGCCATCAGTCTAGAGGCCTCCACAGATACGCAGTATTTT.

J is TRBJ1-6 and V is TRBV9; the match to TRBD1 covers 7 bases. V gave up 0 bases and J gave up 13 bases; unmatched junction bases: 10. The CDR3 spans 15 residues. Germline CDR1 and CDR2: SGDLS and YYNGEE. CDR3 amino acids: CASSVEGGQTDPLHF. Written as DNA, the CDR3 is TGTGCCAGCAGCGTAGAAGGGGGACAGACCGATCCCCTCCACTTT.

This chain connects TRBV14 to TRBJ1-2; TRBD1 matches at 7 bases. V trimming: 1 base; J trimming: 3 bases; junction bases outside the gene matches: 5. This CDR3 is built from 15 residues. Per germline, CDR1 SGHDN and CDR2 FVKESK. CDR3 residues: CASSQGLDRDYGYTF. The CDR3, as DNA: TGTGCCAGCAGCCAAGGACTAGACAGGGACTATGGCTACACCTTC.

This clone was seen a single time. The chain combines TRBV6-5 with TRBJ2-7; TRBD2 is a possible D gene (5 bases). V was shortened by 5 bases and J by 1 base, with 12 bases between the two germline ends. Germline loops: CDR1 MNHEY, CDR2 SVGAGI. This CDR3 has 14 amino acids. CDR3 nucleotides: TGTGCCAGCAGTCCCGGAGGATCATCCTACGAGCAGTACTTC. This translates into CASSPGGSSYEQYF.

The chain uses TRBV3-1 (or the pseudogene TRBV3-2) and TRBJ1-2; tentatively, D is TRBD1 (5 bases). The germline V gene encodes CDR1 LGHDT and CDR2 YNNKEL (reference sequence). The V and J ends lost 0 bases and 5 bases respectively, with 10 bases between them. The CDR3 is made up of 14 amino acids. CDR3 sequence reads: CASSQDFRDYGYTF. Written as DNA, the CDR3 is TGTGCCAGCAGCCAAGATTTCAGGGATTATGGCTACACCTTC.

This clone came up a few times. The chain combines TRBV7-9 with TRBJ2-2; 10 bases are shared with TRBD1. With 2 bases clipped from V and 5 bases from J, the junction kept 8 bases outside the gene matches. The CDR3 runs 17 residues. Germline V CDR1 and CDR2: SEHNR, FQNEAQ (reference sequence). The CDR3 reads CASSLTGGQGKTGELFF. As DNA, the CDR3 is TGTGCCAGCAGCTTAACGGGGGGACAGGGGAAGACCGGGGAGCTGTTTTTT.

The sample holds one count of this clone. The CDR3 loop is CASSHAKTFSNQPQHF. The CDR3 coding sequence is TGCGCCAGCAGTCATGCCAAAACTTTTAGCAATCAGCCCCAGCATTTT. V gene TRBV23-1 combines with J gene TRBJ1-5; no reliable D call. TRBV23-1 is annotated as an ORF whose role is uncertain. The CDR3 loop spans 16 amino acids. The germline V and J ends were trimmed by 3 bases and 0 bases, with 12 bases remaining between them.

The rearrangement joins TRBV27 to TRBJ2-7, with 7 nucleotides matching TRBD2. V was clipped by 5 bases and J by 3 bases; unmatched bases: 10. Looked up from germline, CDR1 is MNHEY and CDR2 is SMNVEV (reference sequence). The CDR3 has 15 residues. The CDR3 is CASSATGTTNYEQYF. As DNA, the CDR3 is TGTGCCAGCAGTGCCACCGGGACTACGAACTACGAGCAGTACTTC.

The rearrangement links TRBV19 to TRBJ1-6, with a tentative D call TRBD1 (5 bases). The CDR3 is 13 residues long. V lost 1 base to trimming and J lost 11 bases, with 9 bases between them. Germline loops: CDR1 LNHDA, CDR2 SQIVND (reference sequence). The CDR3 region is CASSIAREPPLHF. The CDR3, as DNA: TGTGCCAGTAGTATAGCCAGGGAACCACCCCTCCACTTT.

The V call is TRBV19, the J call TRBJ2-2, with 8 bases fitting TRBD2. CDR1 LNHDA and CDR2 SQIVND come from the germline V gene (reference sequence). CDR3 length: 16 amino acids. V dropped 4 bases and J dropped 1; count of bases not matched to a gene: 5. CDR3 region: CASSSRGGLNTGELFF. CDR3 DNA: TGTGCCAGTAGTAGTCGGGGGGGTCTGAACACCGGGGAGCTGTTTTTT.

A note on this clone: Relative to the germline gene, one junction end is altered; a read error may explain this. This sequence joins TRBV7-7 and TRBJ1-3; the D is unclear. Germline CDR1 and CDR2: SSHAT and FNYEAQ (reference sequence). CDR3 length equals 15 residues. CDR3 sequence reads: CASSVNAGLGNTIYF. The DNA for the CDR3 is TGTGCTAGCAGCGTAAACGCAGGTCTTGGAAACACCATATATTTT.

This chain links TRBV6-2 or TRBV6-3 with TRBJ2-5, with D perhaps matching TRBD1 (5 bases). The CDR3 covers 16 residues. Trimming pared 6 bases from V and 2 bases from J, leaving 19 bases between. CDR1 and CDR2 from the germline V gene are MNHEY and SVGEGT. The CDR3 sequence is CASSPTFSAGQETQYF. DNA for the CDR3: TGTGCCAGCAGCCCGACTTTTTCAGCAGGGCAAGAGACCCAGTACTTC.

The chain joins TRBV6-5 to TRBJ2-3, with 7 bases identical to TRBD2. Losses at the gene ends were 6 bases for V and 4 bases for J; bases not matched to a gene: 4. CDR3 size: 13 residues. Germline V gene lookup returns CDR1 MNHEY and CDR2 SVGAGI. This CDR3 reads CASRDSGSDTQYF. CDR3 bases: TGTGCCAGCAGGGATAGCGGGTCAGATACGCAGTATTTT.

V is TRBV4-2 and J is TRBJ2-7, with D possibly being TRBD2 (6 bases). Trimming cost V 4 bases and J 0 bases, with 13 bases left between them. Germline-derived CDR1 and CDR2 are LGHNA and YNFKEQ. The CDR3 loop spans 15 amino acids. In DNA form, the CDR3 reads TGTGCCAGCAGCCCCCGGTTGGGGGGCTCCTACGAGCAGTACTTC. This gives the protein CASSPRLGGSYEQYF.

This clone is labeled medium-sized. V and J are TRBV7-9 and TRBJ1-2, with D perhaps TRBD1 (6 bases). Germline V gene data show CDR1 as SEHNR and CDR2 as FQNEAQ (reference sequence). V gave up 5 bases and J gave up 4 bases, with 20 bases separating them. The CDR3 totals 16 residues. The CDR3 DNA reads as TGTGCCAGCAGCCACACCACCACTGACAGGTTCTATGGCTACACCTTC. Translating gives CASSHTTTDRFYGYTF.

The chain combines TRBV19 with TRBJ1-3, with D perhaps matching TRBD1 (6 bases). The CDR3 totals 16 residues. The V gene's germline CDR1 is LNHDA and CDR2 SQIVND (reference sequence). Trimming removed 5 bases at V and 0 bases at J, with 14 bases between. The chain's CDR3 is CASSPPDRSSGNTIYF. In DNA, the CDR3 is TGTGCCAGTAGTCCCCCGGACAGAAGCTCTGGAAACACCATATATTTT.

The J gene is TRBJ1-5, the V gene TRBV7-9; D remains unclear. The CDR3 is 14 amino acids. Deletions cut 5 bases from V and 3 bases from J, with 11 bases between. CDR1 SEHNR and CDR2 FQNEAQ come from the germline V gene (reference sequence). CDR3 sequence (DNA): TGTGCCAGCAGCGTAGGTCAGGACAATCAGCCCCAGCATTTT. Its translation: CASSVGQDNQPQHF.

V is TRBV10-2 and J is TRBJ2-7, with 13 bases that match TRBD2. CDR1 and CDR2 from the germline V gene are WSHSY and SAAADI. The V gene end was trimmed by 7 bases and the J gene end by 6 bases; junction bases not matched to a gene: 21. This CDR3 has 19 residues. The CDR3 bases are TGCGCCAGCACGGCCACCCCGGGACTAGCGGGATCGGAGCGCGCCGAGCAGTACTTC. Its protein is CASTATPGLAGSERAEQYF.

V is TRBV4-3 and J is TRBJ1-1; TRBD1 might be the D (5 bases). Trimming stripped 0 bases from V and 7 bases from J, with 12 bases between. This CDR3 is 14 amino acids long. The germline CDR1 and CDR2 sequences are LGHNA and YSLEER. CDR3 protein: CASSQEAAGLEAFF. CDR3 DNA: TGCGCCAGCAGCCAAGAGGCGGCAGGGCTTGAAGCTTTCTTT.

The CDR3 nucleotides are TGTGCCAGCAGTTACGACAGGGGGAGCTCCTACAATGAGCAGTTCTTC. It yields the protein CASSYDRGSSYNEQFF. The V call is TRBV6-6, the J call TRBJ2-1, with 9 bases matching TRBD1. Germline values: CDR1 MNHNY, CDR2 SVGAGI (reference sequence). The CDR3 has 16 residues. Trimming at V came to 2 bases and at J to 0 bases, leaving 2 bases not matched to a gene.

This clone showed up just a few times. The chain couples TRBV5-4 to TRBJ2-2, with 7 nucleotides matching TRBD2. Unmatched junction bases numbered 8, after V lost 3 bases and J lost 6 bases. CDR3 length equals 15 residues. Germline V gives CDR1 SGHNT, CDR2 YYREEE (reference sequence). The CDR3 bases are TGTGCCAGCAGCTACCTAGGGAGGGCCGCCGGGGAGCTGTTTTTT. Translated, it gives CASSYLGRAAGELFF.